One sample yielded the 29 T cell receptor beta chains listed below, sequenced in a study of beta chain features in type 1 diabetes. General study findings and limits: Across all four CD4+ subsets, people with type 1 diabetes showed modestly shorter TCRB CDR3s.

Antigen specificity for these receptors is unknown. Expressed TCRB transcripts were sequenced because the isolated RNA had all been reverse transcribed beforehand. Libraries were prepared by immunoSEQ multiplex PCR; TCRdb keeps only in-frame clonotypes and omits some of them. The table lists some 640,000 clones, roughly an eighth of them singletons. Input material: naive CD4+ T cells from blood. The receptors shown here come from a man younger than 35 with type 1 diabetes.

The chain is built from TRBV11-2 and TRBJ1-2; TRBD1 might be the D (5 bases). This CDR3 is 15 amino acids long. The germline V and J ends were trimmed by 3 bases and 3 bases, with 14 bases remaining between them. Germline V lookup: CDR1 SGHAT, CDR2 FQNNGV. The CDR3 region is CASSFPQGTDYGYTF. For the CDR3, the DNA is TGTGCCAGCAGCTTCCCTCAGGGTACGGACTATGGCTACACCTTC.

This chain uses TRBV7-9 with TRBJ2-1; no reliable D call. V dropped 3 bases and J dropped 8 bases, with 8 bases sitting between them. Germline V gene sequence: CDR1 SEHNR, CDR2 FQNEAQ (reference sequence). The CDR3 length is 12 residues. The CDR3 DNA reads TGTGCCAGCAGCTTTAGGGCCGATGAGCAGTTCTTC. Its translation: CASSFRADEQFF.

Only a few counts were recorded for this clone. V gene TRBV7-9 combines with J gene TRBJ1-2; no reliable D call. This CDR3 is built from 13 residues. In germline, CDR1 is SEHNR, CDR2 FQNEAQ (reference sequence). The germline V and J ends were trimmed by 1 base and 4 bases, with 7 bases remaining between them. CDR3 bases: TGTGCCAGCAGCTTAGAAGAGGGCTATGGCTACACCTTC. This translates into CASSLEEGYGYTF.

The V call is TRBV7-2, the J call TRBJ2-4; D not resolved. V was shortened by 5 bases and J by 2 bases, with 7 bases between the two germline ends. This CDR3 comprises 13 residues. Per the germline V gene, CDR1 is SGHTA and CDR2 is FQGNSA. The CDR3 loop reads CASSLRPKNIQYF. Here the CDR3 DNA reads TGTGCCAGCAGCCTAAGACCCAAAAACATTCAGTACTTC.

The gene calls are TRBV7-6 and TRBJ2-1; D unclear. This CDR3 has 16 residues. Germline-derived CDR1 and CDR2 are SGHVS and FNYEAQ. The germline V and J ends were trimmed by 2 bases and 0 bases, with 11 bases remaining between them. CDR3 DNA sequence: TGTGCCAGCAGCTTATCCCGCGGTAGCTCCTACAATGAGCAGTTCTTC. Protein: CASSLSRGSSYNEQFF.

A few counts support this clone. The V call is TRBV28, the J call TRBJ2-7; 7 bases map to TRBD1. The germline V gene encodes CDR1 MDHEN and CDR2 SYDVKM. V dropped 5 bases and J dropped 2; count of bases not matched to a gene: 15. The CDR3 has 17 residues. The CDR3 nucleotides read TGTGCCAGCAGTCTACTTCAAACGACAGGGCCCACCTACGAGCAGTACTTC. Protein product: CASSLLQTTGPTYEQYF.

The V and J genes are TRBV10-2 and TRBJ2-3, with 9 bases lining up with TRBD2. The CDR3 consists of 15 residues. CDR1 and CDR2 (germline): WSHSY, SAAADI. The ends lost 5 bases at V and 0 bases at J; junction bases unmatched: 3. The CDR3, as DNA: TGCGCCAGCAGTCGGCTAGCGGGAAGCACAGATACGCAGTATTTT. Protein sequence: CASSRLAGSTDTQYF.

This chain connects TRBV4-1 to TRBJ2-7; TRBD1 is a possible D gene (5 bases). The germline CDR1 and CDR2 sequences are MGHRA and YSYEKL. CDR3 length: 15 amino acids. Trimming took off 3 bases at V and 2 bases at J, with 14 bases between the two ends. Written as DNA, the CDR3 is TGCGCCAGCAGCCAGACGAGCCAGGGCCCCTACGAGCAGTACTTC. Encoded protein: CASSQTSQGPYEQYF.

The sample holds a few counts of this clone. This chain uses TRBV11-2 with TRBJ2-2; D is possibly TRBD2 (5 bases). Trimming pared 5 bases from V and 6 bases from J, leaving 16 bases between. Germline V CDR1 and CDR2: SGHAT, FQNNGV. This CDR3 spans 15 amino acids. The CDR3 nucleotides are TGTGCCAGCAGCCGGGGTGGATTCGGCTCCGGGGAGCTGTTTTTT. Translation: CASSRGGFGSGELFF.

This chain links TRBV4-3 with TRBJ2-3; weak D call: TRBD2 (6 bases). The germline gives CDR1 LGHNA, CDR2 YSLEER. The CDR3 contains 16 residues. V shed 4 bases and J shed 2 bases, with 16 bases lying between them. The CDR3 sequence: CASSPQRRGPTDTQYF. CDR3 nucleotide sequence: TGCGCCAGCAGCCCCCAGCGGCGGGGACCCACAGATACGCAGTATTTT.

Comment on this clone: Other DNA sequences in the sample encode the same CDR3. The V and J genes are TRBV30 and TRBJ1-3; no reliable D call. This CDR3 comprises 13 residues. From germline, CDR1 is GTSNPN and CDR2 SVGIG (reference sequence). V lost 0 bases and J lost 4, with 7 bases in between. This CDR3 reads CAWSVVGGNTIYF. The CDR3 DNA follows: TGTGCCTGGAGTGTGGTTGGCGGAAACACCATATATTTT.

The chain uses TRBV7-9 and TRBJ2-7; D is possibly TRBD1 or TRBD2 (5 bases each). V shed 0 bases and J shed 0 bases, with 9 bases lying between them. Germline CDR1 SEHNR, CDR2 FQNEAQ (reference sequence). The CDR3 spans 15 residues. The CDR3 protein is CASSLAGDLSYEQYF. As DNA, the CDR3 is TGTGCCAGCAGCTTAGCGGGGGACCTCTCCTACGAGCAGTACTTC.

CDR3 loop: CASSGTGWKLFF. Here the CDR3 DNA reads TGTGCCAGCAGCGGGACAGGGTGGAAACTGTTTTTT. The chain links TRBV5-5 to TRBJ1-4, with 9 bases that match TRBD1. The CDR3 runs 12 residues. CDR1 SGHKS and CDR2 YYEKEE come from the germline V gene (reference sequence). V shed 4 bases, J shed 11 bases, and the junction held 3 bases outside the gene matches. Combining the CDR3 with reference TRBV5-5 and TRBJ1-4 gives the whole variable domain DAGVTQSPTHLIKTRGQQVTLRCSPISGHKSVSWYQQVLGQGPQFIFQYYEKEERGRGNFPDRFSARQFPNYSSELNVNALLLGDSALYLCASSGTGWKLFFGSGTQLSVL.

This clone is a singleton in its sample. V is TRBV5-6 and J is TRBJ1-1, with a tentative D call TRBD1 (5 bases). The CDR3 has 16 amino acids. V gave up 4 bases and J gave up 1 base, with 17 bases separating them. CDR1 is SGHDT and CDR2 is YYEEEE in the germline V gene. The CDR3 DNA reads as TGTGCCAGCAGCCCGGCGCAGTCCGGGGGGAACACTGAAGCTTTCTTT. This translates into CASSPAQSGGNTEAFF.

The rearrangement uses TRBV5-1 and TRBJ2-7; 8 positions agree with TRBD1. Per germline, CDR1 SGHRS and CDR2 YFSETQ. V shed 2 bases and J 8 bases; nucleotides not matched to a gene: 21. The CDR3 covers 18 residues. CDR3 residues: CASSLWDRPTKTGSQQYF. In nucleotides, the CDR3 is TGCGCCAGCAGCTTATGGGACAGGCCCACGAAGACGGGTAGCCAGCAGTACTTC.

This clone was detected only a few times. V gene TRBV28 combines with J gene TRBJ1-1; 9 bases map to TRBD1. The CDR3 is 14 residues long. V dropped 5 bases and J dropped 3; count of bases not matched to a gene: 4. Germline assignment: CDR1 MDHEN and CDR2 SYDVKM. Here the CDR3 reads CASSAGTGYTEAFF. In DNA, the CDR3 is TGTGCCAGCAGTGCCGGGACAGGGTACACTGAAGCTTTCTTT.

Only a few counts were recorded for this clone. The chain has TRBV7-3 and TRBJ1-2; 7 bases align to TRBD1. V was pared by 0 bases and J by 14 bases, with 21 bases of the junction left unmatched. The germline CDR1 and CDR2 sequences are SGHTA and FQGTGA. There are 17 residues in the CDR3. The CDR3, as DNA: TGTGCCAGCAGCTTAACTGGGACAGCCAACTTCTTATGGGGGAGGACCTTC. Its translation is CASSLTGTANFLWGRTF.

A few counts support this clone. This rearrangement joins TRBV7-9 to TRBJ1-5; TRBD1 might be the D (6 bases). This CDR3 is 15 amino acids long. Per the germline V gene, CDR1 is SEHNR and CDR2 is FQNEAQ (reference sequence). V gave up 5 bases and J gave up 0 bases, with 11 bases separating them. DNA for the CDR3: TGTGCCAGCAGCACAGCGACAGGTAGCAATCAGCCCCAGCATTTT. Translating it yields CASSTATGSNQPQHF. Variable domain in full (rest from reference TRBV7-9 and TRBJ1-5): DTGVSQNPRHKITKRGQNVTFRCDPISEHNRLYWYRQTLGQGPEFLTYFQNEAQLEKSRLLSDRFSAERPKGSFSTLEIQRTEQGDSAMYLCASSTATGSNQPQHFGDGTRLSIL.

This chain connects TRBV5-1 to TRBJ1-1, with D perhaps TRBD1 (6 bases). V lost 1 base and J lost 1, with 11 bases in between. This CDR3 comprises 15 residues. In germline, CDR1 is SGHRS, CDR2 YFSETQ. As DNA, the CDR3 is TGCGCCAGCAGCTTGACAGGGTGGGCGAACACTGAAGCTTTCTTT. Protein product: CASSLTGWANTEAFF.

Concerning this clone itself: Other DNA sequences within the sample encode an identical CDR3. The V call is TRBV5-1, the J call TRBJ2-5; no reliable D call. Trimming took 3 bases from V and 2 from J, leaving 8 bases between them. Per germline, CDR1 SGHRS and CDR2 YFSETQ. CDR3 size: 13 residues. The CDR3 sequence: CASSSLVQETQYF. CDR3 DNA: TGCGCCAGCAGCTCGCTAGTACAAGAGACCCAGTACTTC. The full variable domain, completed using reference TRBV5-1 and TRBJ2-5, is KAGVTQTPRYLIKTRGQQVTLSCSPISGHRSVSWYQQTPGQGLQFLFEYFSETQRNKGNFPGRFSGRQFSNSRSEMNVSTLELGDSALYLCASSSLVQETQYFGPGTRLLVL.

Concerning this clone itself: The sample holds other DNA sequences that translate to the same CDR3. The J gene is TRBJ1-5, the V gene TRBV21-1. TRBV21-1 is given as a pseudogene. The CDR3 is 13 amino acids. The CDR3 DNA follows: TGCGCCAGCACCCCAGGGAGTAAGCAGCCCCAGCATTTT. Residues: CASTPGSKQPQHF.

This clone was counted only a few times. This sequence joins TRBV6-6 and TRBJ2-5; D possibly uses TRBD1 or TRBD2 (6 bases each). This CDR3 spans 16 amino acids. Trimming took off 2 bases at V and 0 bases at J, with 13 bases between the two ends. In germline, CDR1 is MNHNY, CDR2 SVGAGI (reference sequence). The DNA of the CDR3 is TGTGCCAGCAGTTACACCGGGGGCTACGACCAAGAGACCCAGTACTTC. This encodes CASSYTGGYDQETQYF.

This chain connects TRBV10-3 to TRBJ2-7; a weak D match, TRBD2 (6 bases). The CDR3 spans 13 residues. Germline loops: CDR1 ENHRY, CDR2 SYGVKD. V shed 4 bases and J shed 5 bases, with 12 bases lying between them. CDR3 in amino acids: CAISGAGGDEQYF. The CDR3, as DNA: TGTGCCATCAGTGGGGCAGGAGGGGACGAGCAGTACTTC.

This clone has just a few counts. The rearrangement uses TRBV9 and TRBJ2-1; TRBD1 agrees at 9 bases. Trimming removed 1 base from V and 4 bases from J; junction bases left unmatched: 15. The CDR3 has 19 amino acids. Germline CDR1 is SGDLS and CDR2 is YYNGEE. This CDR3 reads CASSVSSDRGIGTYNEQFF. CDR3 DNA: TGTGCCAGCAGCGTATCTTCAGACAGGGGGATTGGGACTTACAATGAGCAGTTCTTC. The entire variable domain, with the rest obtained from reference TRBV9 and TRBJ2-1, is as follows: DSGVTQTPKHLITATGQRVTLRCSPRSGDLSVYWYQQSLDQGLQFLIQYYNGEERAKGNILERFSAQQFPDLHSELNLSSLELGDSALYFCASSVSSDRGIGTYNEQFFGPGTRLTVL.

This clone occurred a few times. The rearrangement joins TRBV5-1 to TRBJ2-6, with no clear D. Trimming shortened V by 4 bases and J by 0 bases, and 14 bases separated the two germline ends. Germline assignment: CDR1 SGHRS and CDR2 YFSETQ. CDR3 size: 17 residues. The CDR3 DNA follows: TGCGCCAGCAGCACTGCCCTGTCCCCCTCTGGGGCCAACGTCCTGACTTTC. The encoded protein is CASSTALSPSGANVLTF.

The genes are TRBV29-1 and TRBJ2-2; 10 positions match TRBD1. The CDR3 sequence is 14 residues long. The V gene's germline CDR1 is SQVTM and CDR2 ANQGSEA. J was trimmed by 4 bases and V by 8 bases; bases with no gene match: 7. CDR3 bases: TGCAGCACTCCGGGACAGGGGACCACCGGGGAGCTGTTTTTT. Translated: CSTPGQGTTGELFF.

This clone was counted between two and nine times. The J gene is TRBJ2-5, the V gene TRBV7-2; tentatively, D is TRBD1 or TRBD2 (6 bases each). V was cut by 5 bases and J by 1 base, with 17 bases left in between. Germline assignment: CDR1 SGHTA and CDR2 FQGNSA. The CDR3 is made up of 16 amino acids. CDR3 residues: CASSPGQSGFQETQYF. The DNA for the CDR3 is TGTGCCAGCAGCCCCGGACAGAGCGGGTTCCAAGAGACCCAGTACTTC. The variable domain in full, completed from reference TRBV7-2 and TRBJ2-5, reads GAGVSQSPSNKVTEKGKDVELRCDPISGHTALYWYRQSLGQGLEFLIYFQGNSAPDKSGLPSDRFSAERTGGSVSTLTIQRTQQEDSAVYLCASSPGQSGFQETQYFGPGTRLLVL.

In its sample, this clone was seen a few times. The chain uses TRBV14 and TRBJ1-2; no definite D call. The germline gives CDR1 SGHDN, CDR2 FVKESK. V lost 4 bases to trimming and J lost 8 bases, with 14 bases between them. The CDR3 loop spans 13 amino acids. The CDR3 loop is CASSLSGVTGYTF. CDR3 bases: TGTGCCAGCAGCCTAAGTGGCGTGACGGGCTACACCTTC.

The rearrangement links TRBV5-4 to TRBJ2-3; TRBD1 matches at 9 bases. Looked up from germline, CDR1 is SGHNT and CDR2 is YYREEE (reference sequence). The CDR3 length is 17 residues. With 4 bases clipped from V and 3 bases from J, the junction kept 12 bases outside the gene matches. The CDR3 sequence: CASSGTGGDKYTDTQYF. As DNA, the CDR3 is TGTGCCAGCAGCGGCACAGGGGGCGATAAGTATACAGATACGCAGTATTTT.